These 10 T cell receptor beta chains were sequenced from one sample in a study of OX40 agonist ivuxolimab in advanced cancers. Sequencing was performed with immunoSEQ multiplex PCR; in TCRdb, only in-frame clones are kept and a portion is missing. This table has roughly 67,000 clones, roughly 80% appearing once. Sequencing was performed on CD4+ or CD8+ T cells sorted from blood, taken in a trial of the OX40 agonist ivuxolimab. These receptors originate from an adult with an advanced solid tumor such as melanoma, head and neck, liver or kidney cancer.

Note on this clone: Compared with germline, one end of the junction differs, possibly owing to a read error. The chain carries TRBV6-1 and TRBJ1-4, with 9 nucleotides matching TRBD1. The CDR3 has 15 residues. Germline-derived CDR1 and CDR2 are MNHNS and SASEGT. CDR3 sequence reads: CASSEATGGAYPGLF. In DNA form, the CDR3 reads TGTGCCAGCAGTGAAGCTACAGGGGGCGCGTACCCGGGGCTGTTT.

The chain links TRBV28 to TRBJ2-1, with 12 bases lining up with TRBD2. This CDR3 is built from 14 residues. Germline V lookup: CDR1 MDHEN, CDR2 SYDVKM. Trimming at V came to 6 bases and at J to 9 bases, leaving 6 bases not matched to a gene. This CDR3 reads CASRRTSGRTEQFF. The CDR3 DNA reads TGTGCCAGCAGACGTACTAGCGGGAGGACTGAGCAGTTCTTC.

This chain uses TRBV2 with TRBJ2-3; D gene ambiguous. CDR1 is SNHLY, CDR2 FYNNEI, per germline. The CDR3 covers 15 residues. V was trimmed by 0 bases and J by 0 bases, leaving 7 bases between them. Here the CDR3 reads CASSEAGYSTDTQYF. DNA for the CDR3: TGTGCCAGCAGTGAAGCGGGATACAGCACAGATACGCAGTATTTT.

This clone came up a few times. This chain uses TRBV2 with TRBJ1-5, with 10 positions matching TRBD1. Trimming took 11 bases from V and 6 from J; bases not matched to a gene: 7. The length of the CDR3 is 13 residues. Germline CDR1 is SNHLY and CDR2 is FYNNEI. CDR3 sequence reads: CAVNRDRGQPQHF. DNA of the CDR3: TGTGCCGTCAACCGGGACAGGGGTCAGCCCCAGCATTTT.

Only one count was recorded for this clone. This chain links TRBV19 with TRBJ1-1; weak D call: TRBD1 (6 bases). The germline V gene has CDR1 LNHDA and CDR2 SQIVND (reference sequence). This CDR3 is 14 amino acids long. With 6 bases removed from V and 4 bases from J, the gap between germline ends came to 15 bases. The CDR3 nucleotides read TGTGCCAGTAGGGGGGGCGGCTGGGGCACTGAAGCTTTCTTT. Amino acid sequence: CASRGGGWGTEAFF.

This clone came up once. The chain couples TRBV28 to TRBJ2-5; TRBD1 is a possible D gene (7 bases). CDR3 size: 16 residues. V lost 6 bases and J lost 4, with 21 bases in between. Germline V lookup: CDR1 MDHEN, CDR2 SYDVKM. The CDR3 protein is CASSYLMEGARETQYF. As DNA, the CDR3 is TGTGCCAGCAGCTACCTCATGGAGGGGGCGCGAGAGACCCAGTACTTC.

The genes are TRBV5-8 and TRBJ2-5; D might be TRBD2 (5 bases). Trimming took 4 bases from V and 4 from J, leaving 20 bases between them. CDR3 length: 16 residues. Germline V gene data show CDR1 as SGHTS and CDR2 as YDEGEE. CDR3 in amino acids: CASSPGSTLAVETQYF. CDR3 in DNA: TGTGCCAGCAGCCCTGGGAGTACTTTGGCTGTAGAGACCCAGTACTTC.

The chain recombines TRBV6-1 with TRBJ2-3, with 10 nucleotides matching TRBD1. V shed 2 bases and J 6 bases; nucleotides not matched to a gene: 8. Germline loops: CDR1 MNHNS, CDR2 SASEGT. The CDR3 totals 16 residues. The CDR3 region is CASSESGQGRFDTQYF. In DNA form, the CDR3 reads TGTGCCAGCAGTGAATCGGGACAGGGGAGATTTGATACGCAGTATTTT.

This chain joins TRBV5-4 and TRBJ2-7; possible D gene TRBD1, 5 bases. The CDR3 spans 13 residues. The V gene's germline CDR1 is SGHNT and CDR2 YYREEE (reference sequence). Trimming cost V 4 bases and J 4 bases, with 12 bases left between them. The CDR3 here is CASSTDSRYEQYF. The CDR3 DNA reads as TGTGCCAGCAGCACCGACAGCCGATACGAGCAGTACTTC.

The genes are TRBV1 and TRBJ2-7. TRBV1 is a pseudogene. The CDR3 has 12 residues. The CDR3 here is CTSPGPSNEQYV. The CDR3 bases are TGCACCAGCCCGGGACCCTCCAACGAGCAGTACGTC.